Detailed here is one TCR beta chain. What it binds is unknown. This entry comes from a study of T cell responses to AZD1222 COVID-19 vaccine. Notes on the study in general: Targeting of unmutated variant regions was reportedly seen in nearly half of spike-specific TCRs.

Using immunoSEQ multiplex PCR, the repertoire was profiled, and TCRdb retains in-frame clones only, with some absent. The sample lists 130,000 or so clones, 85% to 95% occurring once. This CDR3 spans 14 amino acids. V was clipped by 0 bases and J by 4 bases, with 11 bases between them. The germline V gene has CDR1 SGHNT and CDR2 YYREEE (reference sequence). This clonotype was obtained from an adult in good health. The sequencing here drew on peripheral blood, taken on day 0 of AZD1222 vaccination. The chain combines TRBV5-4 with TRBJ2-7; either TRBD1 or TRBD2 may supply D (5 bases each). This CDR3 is CASSLATGLYEQYF. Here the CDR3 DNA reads TGTGCCAGCAGCTTGGCCACGGGGCTTTACGAGCAGTACTTC.